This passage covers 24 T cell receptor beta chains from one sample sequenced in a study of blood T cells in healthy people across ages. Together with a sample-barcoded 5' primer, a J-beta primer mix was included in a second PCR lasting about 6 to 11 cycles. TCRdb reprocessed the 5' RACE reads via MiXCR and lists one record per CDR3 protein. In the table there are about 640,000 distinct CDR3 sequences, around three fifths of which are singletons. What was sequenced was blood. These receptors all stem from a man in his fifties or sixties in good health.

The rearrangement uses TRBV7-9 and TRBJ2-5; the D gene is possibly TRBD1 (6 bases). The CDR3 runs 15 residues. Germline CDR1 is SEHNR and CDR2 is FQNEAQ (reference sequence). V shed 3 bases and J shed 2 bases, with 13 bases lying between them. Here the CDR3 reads CASSLGGGHQETQYF. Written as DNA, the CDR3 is TGTGCCAGCAGCTTGGGTGGGGGACATCAAGAGACCCAGTACTTC.

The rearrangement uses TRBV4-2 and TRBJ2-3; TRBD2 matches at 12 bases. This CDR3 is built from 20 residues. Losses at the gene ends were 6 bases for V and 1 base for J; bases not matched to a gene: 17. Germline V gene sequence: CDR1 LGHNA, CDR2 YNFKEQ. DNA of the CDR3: TGTGCCAGCAGTCAACCAACGGTGACTAGCGGGGGACTAGGCACAGATACGCAGTATTTT. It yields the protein CASSQPTVTSGGLGTDTQYF.

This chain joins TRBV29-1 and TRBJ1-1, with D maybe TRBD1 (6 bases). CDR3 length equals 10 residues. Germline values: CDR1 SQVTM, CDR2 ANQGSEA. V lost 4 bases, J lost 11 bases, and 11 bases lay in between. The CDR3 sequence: CSVVWGAAFF. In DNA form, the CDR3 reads TGCAGCGTTGTCTGGGGGGCCGCTTTCTTT. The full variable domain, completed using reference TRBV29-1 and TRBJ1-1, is SAVISQKPSRDICQRGTSLTIQCQVDSQVTMMFWYRQQPGQSLTLIATANQGSEATYESGFVIDKFPISRPNLTFSTLTVSNMSPEDSSIYLCSVVWGAAFFGQGTRLTVV.

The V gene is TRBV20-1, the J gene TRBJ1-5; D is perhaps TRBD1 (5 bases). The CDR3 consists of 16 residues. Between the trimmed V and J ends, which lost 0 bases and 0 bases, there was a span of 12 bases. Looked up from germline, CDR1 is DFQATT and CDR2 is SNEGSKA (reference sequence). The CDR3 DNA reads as TGCAGTGCTAGAGATACGGGGGTCTATAGCAATCAGCCCCAGCATTTT. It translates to CSARDTGVYSNQPQHF.

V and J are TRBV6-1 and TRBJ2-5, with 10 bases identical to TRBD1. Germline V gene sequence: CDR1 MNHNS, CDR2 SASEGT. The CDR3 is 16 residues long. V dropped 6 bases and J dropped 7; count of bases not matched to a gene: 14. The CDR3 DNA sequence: TGTGCCAGCAGAACCACCGGGACAGGGGTTTCGGGGACCCAGTACTTC. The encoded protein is CASRTTGTGVSGTQYF.

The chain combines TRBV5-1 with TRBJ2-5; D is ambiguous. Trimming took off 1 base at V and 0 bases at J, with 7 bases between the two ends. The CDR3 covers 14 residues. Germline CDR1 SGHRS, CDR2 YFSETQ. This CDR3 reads CASSLRPDQETQYF. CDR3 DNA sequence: TGCGCCAGCAGCTTGAGGCCGGACCAAGAGACCCAGTACTTC.

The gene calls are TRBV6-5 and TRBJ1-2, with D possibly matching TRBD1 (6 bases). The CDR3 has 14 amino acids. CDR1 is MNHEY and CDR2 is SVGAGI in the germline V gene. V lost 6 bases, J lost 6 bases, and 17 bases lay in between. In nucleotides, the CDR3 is TGTGCCAGCAGCCGCCAGGGGATGGACGATGGCTACACCTTC. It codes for CASSRQGMDDGYTF.

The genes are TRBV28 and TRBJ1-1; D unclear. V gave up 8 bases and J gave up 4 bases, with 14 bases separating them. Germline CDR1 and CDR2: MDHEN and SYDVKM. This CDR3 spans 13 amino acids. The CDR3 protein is CASRAPGGTEAFF. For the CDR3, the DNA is TGTGCCAGCCGGGCCCCGGGAGGCACTGAAGCTTTCTTT.

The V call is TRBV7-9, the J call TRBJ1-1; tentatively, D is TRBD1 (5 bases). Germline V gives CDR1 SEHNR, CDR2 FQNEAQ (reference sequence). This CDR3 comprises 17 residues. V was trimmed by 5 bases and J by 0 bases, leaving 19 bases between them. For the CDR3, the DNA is TGTGCCAGCAGCAGAGGGGTCCAGGGAATCATGAACACTGAAGCTTTCTTT. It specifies CASSRGVQGIMNTEAFF.

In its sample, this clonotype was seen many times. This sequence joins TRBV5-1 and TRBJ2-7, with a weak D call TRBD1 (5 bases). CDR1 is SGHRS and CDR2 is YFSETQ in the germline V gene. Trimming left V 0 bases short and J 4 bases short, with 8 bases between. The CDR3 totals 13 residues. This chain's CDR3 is CASSLGGRYEQYF. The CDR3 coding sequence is TGCGCCAGCAGCTTGGGGGGCCGTTACGAGCAGTACTTC.

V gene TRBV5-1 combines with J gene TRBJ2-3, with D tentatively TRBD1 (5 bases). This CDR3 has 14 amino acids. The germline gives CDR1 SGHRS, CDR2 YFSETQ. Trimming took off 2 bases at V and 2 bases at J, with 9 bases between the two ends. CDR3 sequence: CASSLPTVTDTQYF. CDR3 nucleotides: TGCGCCAGCAGCTTACCGACAGTCACAGATACGCAGTATTTT.

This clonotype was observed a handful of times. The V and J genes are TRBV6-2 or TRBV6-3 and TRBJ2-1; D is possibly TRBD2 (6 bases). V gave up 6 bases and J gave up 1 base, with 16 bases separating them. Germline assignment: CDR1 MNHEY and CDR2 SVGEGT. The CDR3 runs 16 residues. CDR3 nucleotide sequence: TGTGCCAGCAGCCTACCTTTGGGACTTTCCTACAATGAGCAGTTCTTC. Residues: CASSLPLGLSYNEQFF.

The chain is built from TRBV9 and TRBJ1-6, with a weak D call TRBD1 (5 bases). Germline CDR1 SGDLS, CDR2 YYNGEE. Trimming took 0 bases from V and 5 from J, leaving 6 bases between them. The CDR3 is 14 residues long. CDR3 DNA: TGTGCCAGCAGCGTAGAGGGGAATAATTCACCCCTCCACTTT. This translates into CASSVEGNNSPLHF.

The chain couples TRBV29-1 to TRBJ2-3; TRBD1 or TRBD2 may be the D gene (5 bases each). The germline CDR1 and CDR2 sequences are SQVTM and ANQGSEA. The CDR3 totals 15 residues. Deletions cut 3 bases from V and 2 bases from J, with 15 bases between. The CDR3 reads CSVEGEPGNTDTQYF. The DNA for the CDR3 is TGCAGCGTTGAGGGGGAACCTGGGAACACAGATACGCAGTATTTT.

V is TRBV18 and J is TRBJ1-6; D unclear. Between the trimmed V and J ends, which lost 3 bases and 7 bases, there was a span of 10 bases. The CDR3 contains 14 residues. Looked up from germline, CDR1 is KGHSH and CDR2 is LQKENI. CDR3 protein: CASSPRLENSPLHF. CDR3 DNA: TGTGCCAGCTCACCTCGACTGGAGAATTCACCCCTCCACTTT.

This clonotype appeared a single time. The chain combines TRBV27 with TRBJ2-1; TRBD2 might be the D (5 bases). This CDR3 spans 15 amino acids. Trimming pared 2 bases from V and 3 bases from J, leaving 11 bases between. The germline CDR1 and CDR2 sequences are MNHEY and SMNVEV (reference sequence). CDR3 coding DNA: TGTGCCAGCAGTTTAAGCTGGGAGAACTACAATGAGCAGTTCTTC. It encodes CASSLSWENYNEQFF.

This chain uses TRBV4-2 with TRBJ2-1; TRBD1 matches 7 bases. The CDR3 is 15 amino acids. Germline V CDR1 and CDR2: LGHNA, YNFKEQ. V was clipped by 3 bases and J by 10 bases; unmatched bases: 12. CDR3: CASSHGAMTGNEQFF. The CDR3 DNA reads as TGTGCCAGCAGCCATGGAGCGATGACAGGGAACGAGCAGTTCTTC.

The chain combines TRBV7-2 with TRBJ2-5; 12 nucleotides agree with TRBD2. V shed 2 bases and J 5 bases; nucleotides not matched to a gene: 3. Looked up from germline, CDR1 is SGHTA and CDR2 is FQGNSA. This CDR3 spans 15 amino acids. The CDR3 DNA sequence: TGTGCCAGCAGCTTAACTAGCGGGGGGCACGAGACCCAGTACTTC. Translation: CASSLTSGGHETQYF.

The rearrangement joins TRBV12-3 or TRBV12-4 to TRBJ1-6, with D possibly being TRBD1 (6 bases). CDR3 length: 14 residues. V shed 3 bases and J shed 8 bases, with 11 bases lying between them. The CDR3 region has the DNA TGTGCCAGCAGTTTTTGGCAGGGGCATTCACCCCTCCACTTT. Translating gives CASSFWQGHSPLHF.

Here the CDR3 reads CAGGLTQYF. In nucleotides, the CDR3 is TGTGCAGGGGGGTTAACGCAGTATTTT. This chain uses TRBV7-6 with TRBJ2-3; perhaps D is TRBD1 or TRBD2 (6 bases each). Germline V CDR1 and CDR2: SGHVS, FNYEAQ. The CDR3 runs 9 residues. Full variable domain (missing parts from reference TRBV7-6 and TRBJ2-3): GAGVSQSPRYKVTKRGQDVALRCDPISGHVSLYWYRQALGQGPEFLTYFNYEAQQDKSGLPNDRFSAERPEGSISTLTIQRTEQRDSAMYRCAGGLTQYFGPGTRLTVL.

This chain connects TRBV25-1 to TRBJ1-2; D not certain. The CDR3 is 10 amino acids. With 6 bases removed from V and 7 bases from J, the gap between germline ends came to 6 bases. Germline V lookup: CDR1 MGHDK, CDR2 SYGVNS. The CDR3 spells CASRGSGYTF. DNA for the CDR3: TGTGCCAGCAGGGGCTCTGGCTACACCTTC.

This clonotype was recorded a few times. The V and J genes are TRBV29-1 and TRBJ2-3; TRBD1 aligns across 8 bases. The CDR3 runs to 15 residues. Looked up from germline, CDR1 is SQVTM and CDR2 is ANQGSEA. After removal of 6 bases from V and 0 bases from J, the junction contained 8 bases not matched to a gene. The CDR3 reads CSVSSTGASTDTQYF. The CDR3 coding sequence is TGCAGCGTCTCCTCGACAGGGGCTAGCACAGATACGCAGTATTTT.

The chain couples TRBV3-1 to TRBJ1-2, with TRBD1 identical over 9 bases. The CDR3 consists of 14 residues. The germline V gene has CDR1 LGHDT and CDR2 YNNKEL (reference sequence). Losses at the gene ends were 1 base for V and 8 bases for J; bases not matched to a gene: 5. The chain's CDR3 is CASSQGTGGRGYTF. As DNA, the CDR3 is TGTGCCAGCAGCCAAGGAACAGGGGGCAGGGGCTACACCTTC.

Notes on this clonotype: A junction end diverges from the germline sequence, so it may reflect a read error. CDR3 residues: CSVAPQGPQGEQYF. The CDR3, as DNA: TGCAGTGTTGCGCCACAGGGGCCGCAGGGCGAGCAGTACTTC. This sequence joins TRBV29-1 and TRBJ2-5; 7 nucleotides align to TRBD1. The J call may be incorrect, as the DNA end agrees better with TRBJ2-7. The CDR3 is made up of 14 amino acids. Germline lookup yields CDR1 SQVTM and CDR2 ANQGSEA.